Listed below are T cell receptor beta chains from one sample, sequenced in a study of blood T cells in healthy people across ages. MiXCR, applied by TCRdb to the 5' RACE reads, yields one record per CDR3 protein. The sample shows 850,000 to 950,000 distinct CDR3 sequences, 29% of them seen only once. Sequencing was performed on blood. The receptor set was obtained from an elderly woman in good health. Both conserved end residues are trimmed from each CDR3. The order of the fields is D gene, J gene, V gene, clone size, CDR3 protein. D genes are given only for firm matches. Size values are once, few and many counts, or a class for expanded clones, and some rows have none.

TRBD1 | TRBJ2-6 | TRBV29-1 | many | SVGDRASSGANVLT
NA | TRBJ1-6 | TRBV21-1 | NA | ASSKDGGAISYNSPLH
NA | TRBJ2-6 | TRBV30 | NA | ACLRRGAGANVLT
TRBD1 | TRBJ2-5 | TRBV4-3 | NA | ASSHEPGTGVKEQY
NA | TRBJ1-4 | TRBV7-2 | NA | ASSLGRANEKLF
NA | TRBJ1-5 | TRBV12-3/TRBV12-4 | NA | ASSHYDTRNQPQH
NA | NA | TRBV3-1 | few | ASSQSRTGRHNEQY
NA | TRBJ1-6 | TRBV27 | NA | ASRSEGTYNSPLH
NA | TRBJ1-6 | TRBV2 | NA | ASTGEGSPLH
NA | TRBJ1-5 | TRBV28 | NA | ASSKNNQPQH
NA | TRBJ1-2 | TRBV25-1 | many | ASGEGDSNYGYT
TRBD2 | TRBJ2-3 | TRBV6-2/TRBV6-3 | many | ASMSGGASDTQY
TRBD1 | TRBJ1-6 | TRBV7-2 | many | ASSLGQGATYNSPLH
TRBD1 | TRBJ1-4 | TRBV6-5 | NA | ASSYDRATNEKLF
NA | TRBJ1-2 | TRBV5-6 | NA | ASSLVSAKNYGCT
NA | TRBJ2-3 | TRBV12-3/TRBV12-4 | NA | ASSLGVSTDAQY
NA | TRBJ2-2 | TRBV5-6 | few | ASSTWGSTGELF
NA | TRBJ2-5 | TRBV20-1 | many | SPQGYTRETQY
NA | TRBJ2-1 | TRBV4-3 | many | ASSQQPGLGYNEQF
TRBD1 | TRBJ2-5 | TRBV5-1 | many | ASSFGQGAGETQY
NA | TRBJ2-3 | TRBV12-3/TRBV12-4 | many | ASPYGAPPDTQY
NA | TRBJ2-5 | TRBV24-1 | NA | ATSDSGIGETQY
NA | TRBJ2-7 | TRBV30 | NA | AWSVRRTARHEQY
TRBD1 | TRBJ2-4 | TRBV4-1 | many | ASSQGLVPTGVAKNIQY
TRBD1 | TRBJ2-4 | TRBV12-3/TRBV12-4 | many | ASSPRQGVSAKNIQY
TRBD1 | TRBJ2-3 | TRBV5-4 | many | ASSLFATGASDTQY
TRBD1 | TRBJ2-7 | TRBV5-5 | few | ASSLLTGTGGHEQY
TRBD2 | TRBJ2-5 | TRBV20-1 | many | SAREGTSRETQY
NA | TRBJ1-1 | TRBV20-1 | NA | SARKEGRMNTEAF
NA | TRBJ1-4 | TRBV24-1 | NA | ATSDARRGEKLF
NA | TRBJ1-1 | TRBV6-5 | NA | ASSYRQGQYTEAF
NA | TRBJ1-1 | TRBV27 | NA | ASRGGVGTKAF
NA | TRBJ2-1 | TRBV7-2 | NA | ASSFQQGPLGGTQF
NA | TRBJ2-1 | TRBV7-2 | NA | ASSPGMSIVDNEQF
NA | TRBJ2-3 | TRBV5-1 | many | ASSLKGDLSTDTQY